Each of the 32 T cell receptor beta chains below was sequenced from the same sample in a study of CD8 T cells in Susac syndrome. A quantity of about 0.5 to 1 ug RNA underwent reverse transcription using random hexamers. TCRdb analysed the immunoSEQ multiplex PCR reads with MiXCR anew, one entry per CDR3 protein. The repertoire holds a few hundred thousand distinct CDR3 sequences, with around 89% as singletons. The sample was CD8+ T cells from PBMCs. These receptors originate from a human donor with multiple sclerosis.

A few counts support this clonotype. V and J are TRBV6-2 or TRBV6-3 and TRBJ2-5; D uncertain. The CDR3 covers 18 residues. The V and J ends lost 5 bases and 0 bases respectively, with 22 bases between them. Germline CDR1 MNHEY, CDR2 SVGEGT. CDR3 in DNA: TGTGCCAGCAGTACGCCGCCCCTTATGGGCACAGACCAAGAGACCCAGTACTTC. This codes for CASSTPPLMGTDQETQYF.

The chain links TRBV4-3 to TRBJ2-7; possible D gene TRBD1, 5 bases. Germline values: CDR1 LGHNA, CDR2 YSLEER. Trimming removed 1 base at V and 3 bases at J, with 22 bases between. The CDR3 extends over 18 amino acids. CDR3 residues: CASSQGFLGTGLDYEQYF. The CDR3 DNA sequence: TGCGCCAGCAGCCAAGGTTTCTTGGGCACAGGTCTGGACTACGAGCAGTACTTC.

The chain recombines TRBV7-9 with TRBJ2-5; perhaps TRBD2 as D (5 bases). CDR3 length: 15 amino acids. V lost 6 bases and J lost 5, with 19 bases in between. Germline V gives CDR1 SEHNR, CDR2 FQNEAQ (reference sequence). The CDR3 is CASRGWTTTPETQYF. The CDR3 DNA follows: TGTGCCAGCAGGGGATGGACGACTACACCGGAGACCCAGTACTTC.

A single count supports this clonotype. The chain recombines TRBV3-1 with TRBJ2-7; the D is unclear. V gave up 0 bases and J gave up 6 bases, with 6 bases separating them. Germline assignment: CDR1 LGHDT and CDR2 YNNKEL (reference sequence). This CDR3 contains 12 residues. For the CDR3, the DNA is TGTGCCAGCAGCCAAGATCCAGGCGAGCAGTACTTC. This sequence encodes CASSQDPGEQYF.

V and J are TRBV20-1 and TRBJ2-7; TRBD1 agrees at 10 bases. V lost 3 bases, J lost 1 base, and 9 bases stayed unmatched. This CDR3 contains 16 residues. CDR1 DFQATT and CDR2 SNEGSKA come from the germline V gene (reference sequence). As DNA, the CDR3 is TGCAGTGCTAGCGAACTCGACAGGGGGCGTTCCTACGAGCAGTACTTC. Translation: CSASELDRGRSYEQYF.

CDR3 loop: CSVVRYNEQFF. The CDR3 DNA sequence: TGCAGCGTTGTCCGATACAATGAGCAGTTCTTC. The chain links TRBV29-1 to TRBJ2-1; no firm D call. V was shortened by 4 bases and J by 4 bases, with 5 bases between the two germline ends. CDR1 SQVTM and CDR2 ANQGSEA come from the germline V gene. The CDR3 totals 11 residues.

The rearrangement uses TRBV7-8 and TRBJ2-2, with 9 bases aligning to TRBD2. The CDR3 covers 15 residues. Germline CDR1 SGHVS, CDR2 FQNEAQ. V trimming: 2 bases; J trimming: 5 bases; junction bases outside the gene matches: 3. The CDR3 is CASSLTLAGTGELFF. The CDR3, as DNA: TGTGCCAGCAGCTTAACGCTAGCGGGGACCGGGGAGCTGTTTTTT.

The chain uses TRBV5-4 and TRBJ2-7; D tentatively reads TRBD1 or TRBD2 (5 bases each). The CDR3 is 15 amino acids. V lost 6 bases to trimming and J lost 2 bases, with 18 bases between them. From germline, CDR1 is SGHNT and CDR2 YYREEE (reference sequence). The CDR3 nucleotides read TGTGCCAGCACCTTACTGGGACGCCCGACCTACGAGCAGTACTTC. Protein sequence: CASTLLGRPTYEQYF.

The chain links TRBV20-1 to TRBJ2-7, with a possible D match to TRBD2 (5 bases). This CDR3 is built from 12 residues. The V and J ends lost 0 bases and 4 bases respectively, with 7 bases between them. Germline CDR1 is DFQATT and CDR2 is SNEGSKA (reference sequence). The DNA for the CDR3 is TGCAGTGCTAGAGAACGGGATTACGAGCAGTACTTC. The encoded protein is CSARERDYEQYF.

J is TRBJ1-1 and V is TRBV28; D may be TRBD1 (5 bases). Looked up from germline, CDR1 is MDHEN and CDR2 is SYDVKM. V was pared by 3 bases and J by 4 bases, with 12 bases between. This CDR3 is built from 14 residues. CDR3 in amino acids: CASSFRGSRTEAFF. CDR3 coding DNA: TGTGCCAGCAGTTTCCGGGGGAGTCGCACTGAAGCTTTCTTT.

This sequence joins TRBV6-2 or TRBV6-3 and TRBJ2-1; the match to TRBD2 covers 11 bases. V shed 10 bases, J shed 3 bases, and the junction held 11 bases outside the gene matches. Germline V CDR1 and CDR2: MNHEY, SVGEGT. This CDR3 spans 16 amino acids. The CDR3 spells CATPLRLAGGYNEQFF. CDR3 DNA: TGTGCCACCCCTCTCAGGCTAGCGGGAGGCTACAATGAGCAGTTCTTC.

The rearrangement links TRBV12-3 or TRBV12-4 to TRBJ1-2; D is unresolved. V gave up 7 bases and J gave up 3 bases, with 21 bases separating them. The CDR3 extends over 16 amino acids. CDR3 in DNA: TGTGCCAGCATAGTAGGCGGGCTCTACGGGGACTATGGCTACACCTTC. This translates into CASIVGGLYGDYGYTF.

This chain connects TRBV20-1 to TRBJ2-1; TRBD2 matches 12 bases. Trimming removed 6 bases from V and 9 bases from J; junction bases left unmatched: 9. The CDR3 contains 14 residues. From germline, CDR1 is DFQATT and CDR2 SNEGSKA (reference sequence). The CDR3 is CSAAGLAGRGEQFF. The CDR3 DNA sequence: TGCAGTGCCGCAGGACTAGCGGGAAGGGGTGAGCAGTTCTTC.

The rearrangement links TRBV4-3 to TRBJ2-1; TRBD2 agrees at 14 bases. The CDR3 is 18 residues long. CDR1 and CDR2 (germline): LGHNA, YSLEER. V trimming: 4 bases; J trimming: 0 bases; junction bases outside the gene matches: 5. The chain's CDR3 is CASSPGTSGSYSYNEQFF. CDR3 nucleotides: TGCGCCAGCAGCCCGGGGACTAGCGGGAGTTACTCCTACAATGAGCAGTTCTTC.

This clonotype showed up just a few times. This sequence joins TRBV11-2 and TRBJ2-3; no clear D gene. Trimming stripped 0 bases from V and 1 base from J, with 5 bases between. This CDR3 comprises 14 residues. From germline, CDR1 is SGHAT and CDR2 FQNNGV. CDR3 DNA sequence: TGTGCCAGCAGCTTAGAGCTAGGCACAGATACGCAGTATTTT. This gives the protein CASSLELGTDTQYF.

The J gene is TRBJ1-3, the V gene TRBV30; the D gene is possibly TRBD1 (5 bases). The germline V gene has CDR1 GTSNPN and CDR2 SVGIG (reference sequence). Trimming took 3 bases from V and 5 from J, leaving 11 bases between them. CDR3 length: 13 residues. The CDR3 nucleotides read TGTGCCTGGAGGCAGGGTGATCGAAACACCATATATTTT. Translated: CAWRQGDRNTIYF. The full variable domain, completed using reference TRBV30 and TRBJ1-3, is SQTIHQWPATLVQPVGSPLSLECTVEGTSNPNLYWYRQAAGRGLQLLFYSVGIGQISSEVPQNLSASRPQDRQFILSSKKLLLSDSGFYLCAWRQGDRNTIYFGEGSWLTVV.

J is TRBJ2-5 and V is TRBV7-6; D gene unclear. V was clipped by 1 base and J by 5 bases, with 11 bases between them. There are 14 residues in the CDR3. In germline, CDR1 is SGHVS, CDR2 FNYEAQ. The CDR3 region is CASSLVWSRETQYF. As DNA, the CDR3 is TGTGCCAGCAGCTTAGTCTGGAGTAGGGAGACCCAGTACTTC.

V and J are TRBV27 and TRBJ2-7, with D maybe TRBD2 (6 bases). The V end lost 6 bases, the J end lost 2 bases, and 14 bases lay between the germline ends. Per germline, CDR1 MNHEY and CDR2 SMNVEV (reference sequence). CDR3 length equals 14 residues. The DNA of the CDR3 is TGTGCCAGCAGGCCGGGACTGCCACCCTACGAGCAGTACTTC. It is translated as CASRPGLPPYEQYF.

V and J are TRBV29-1 and TRBJ2-3; TRBD2 agrees at 13 bases. CDR1 SQVTM and CDR2 ANQGSEA come from the germline V gene. Trimming took 5 bases from V and 5 from J; bases not matched to a gene: 10. The CDR3 covers 16 residues. CDR3 DNA: TGCAGCGTTTTAAAACTAGCGGGAGGGCCGAAAGATACGCAGTATTTT. Translation: CSVLKLAGGPKDTQYF.

The rearrangement joins TRBV2 to TRBJ2-7; D not certain. Germline V gene data show CDR1 as SNHLY and CDR2 as FYNNEI. Trimming removed 0 bases at V and 4 bases at J, with 4 bases between. This CDR3 contains 12 residues. Written as DNA, the CDR3 is TGTGCCAGCAGTGAAGCAGATTACGAGCAGTACTTC. This translates into CASSEADYEQYF.

The chain combines TRBV30 with TRBJ2-6; a weak D match, TRBD1 (6 bases). V was clipped by 5 bases and J by 4 bases, with 9 bases between them. Germline V lookup: CDR1 GTSNPN, CDR2 SVGIG (reference sequence). The CDR3 is 13 amino acids. CDR3 bases: TGTGCCTGGTCAGGGGTCGGGGCCAACGTCCTGACTTTC. Translating gives CAWSGVGANVLTF.

The chain joins TRBV4-1 to TRBJ2-5, with TRBD2 matching 7 bases. J lost 5 bases, V lost 4 bases, and 10 bases had no gene match. Germline CDR1 and CDR2: MGHRA and YSYEKL. The CDR3 consists of 15 residues. The CDR3 region is CASSRERGWWETQYF. The CDR3 bases are TGCGCCAGCAGCCGAGAGCGGGGCTGGTGGGAGACCCAGTACTTC.

This chain uses TRBV12-5 with TRBJ2-7; TRBD2 matches 12 bases. This CDR3 spans 22 amino acids. J gave up 2 bases and V 1 base, and 21 bases lay outside the gene matches. Germline CDR1 reads LGHNT; CDR2 reads FRNRAP. Written as DNA, the CDR3 is TGTGCTAGTGGTTTGGGGCCTTCGAGACTAGCGGGGGCCCCCCCGGACACCTACGAGCAGTACTTC. Protein product: CASGLGPSRLAGAPPDTYEQYF.

The V gene is TRBV4-3, the J gene TRBJ2-7, with D tentatively TRBD1 or TRBD2 (5 bases each). The CDR3 totals 15 residues. Deletions cut 0 bases from V and 5 bases from J, with 14 bases between. Germline-derived CDR1 and CDR2 are LGHNA and YSLEER. This chain's CDR3 is CASSQDQGTGHEQYF. The CDR3 DNA follows: TGCGCCAGCAGCCAAGATCAAGGGACGGGGCACGAGCAGTACTTC.

This sequence joins TRBV4-2 and TRBJ1-4; D gene unclear. CDR1 is LGHNA, CDR2 YNFKEQ, per germline. V lost 3 bases to trimming and J lost 8 bases, with 19 bases between them. The CDR3 has 16 amino acids. CDR3 DNA sequence: TGTGCCAGCAGCCATTCCGCCCGGTCCTCTGACGAAAAACTGTTTTTT. Its translation: CASSHSARSSDEKLFF.

The rearrangement links TRBV20-1 to TRBJ2-1; D call uncertain. The V gene's germline CDR1 is DFQATT and CDR2 SNEGSKA (reference sequence). Trimming cost V 0 bases and J 4 bases, with 10 bases left between them. The CDR3 extends over 14 amino acids. Here the CDR3 reads CSARDPGAYNEQFF. The CDR3 nucleotides read TGCAGTGCTAGAGATCCAGGAGCTTACAATGAGCAGTTCTTC.

The chain employs TRBV11-2 and TRBJ2-7, with D tentatively TRBD2 (7 bases). CDR3 size: 13 residues. Trimming took off 6 bases at V and 2 bases at J, with 11 bases between the two ends. CDR1 is SGHAT and CDR2 is FQNNGV in the germline V gene. The CDR3 here is CASRGGETYEQYF. As DNA, the CDR3 is TGTGCCAGCAGAGGGGGGGAGACCTACGAGCAGTACTTC.

The chain is built from TRBV19 and TRBJ2-7, with D perhaps given as TRBD1 or TRBD2 (5 bases each). The length of the CDR3 is 18 residues. V was cut by 1 base and J by 2 bases, with 21 bases left in between. Germline loops: CDR1 LNHDA, CDR2 SQIVND (reference sequence). The CDR3 nucleotides are TGTGCCAGTAGTATAGGTGGGACCCACAGTCCCCTCCCCTACGAGCAGTACTTC. Encoded protein: CASSIGGTHSPLPYEQYF.

The rearrangement uses TRBV9 and TRBJ2-7, with 7 bases fitting TRBD2. V gave up 5 bases and J gave up 3 bases; unmatched junction bases: 5. CDR3 length: 13 amino acids. Germline CDR1 and CDR2: SGDLS and YYNGEE. The CDR3 loop is CASSPAGNYEQYF. For the CDR3, the DNA is TGTGCCAGCAGTCCAGCGGGGAACTACGAGCAGTACTTC.

V is TRBV10-3 and J is TRBJ2-7; 7 nucleotides align to TRBD1. Germline V gene data show CDR1 as ENHRY and CDR2 as SYGVKD. The CDR3 runs 11 residues. Trimming took 11 bases from V and 5 from J; bases not matched to a gene: 6. The CDR3 loop reads CAHLQGDEQYF. The CDR3, as DNA: TGTGCCCACCTCCAGGGGGACGAGCAGTACTTC.

CDR3 residues: CASAGAIKGMDEQYF. The CDR3 DNA follows: TGTGCCAGCGCCGGAGCTATCAAGGGGATGGACGAGCAGTACTTC. V is TRBV6-2 or TRBV6-3 and J is TRBJ2-7; maybe TRBD1 (5 bases). The V and J ends lost 8 bases and 5 bases respectively, with 22 bases between them. This CDR3 has 15 amino acids. From germline, CDR1 is MNHEY and CDR2 SVGEGT.

This rearrangement joins TRBV10-3 to TRBJ1-2; maybe TRBD1 (5 bases). This CDR3 spans 17 amino acids. The germline V and J ends were trimmed by 6 bases and 8 bases, with 28 bases remaining between them. Germline-derived CDR1 and CDR2 are ENHRY and SYGVKD. The CDR3 loop is CAIRLGENRASKEGYTF. The DNA of the CDR3 is TGTGCCATCAGGTTGGGGGAGAACCGGGCCAGCAAAGAAGGCTACACCTTC.